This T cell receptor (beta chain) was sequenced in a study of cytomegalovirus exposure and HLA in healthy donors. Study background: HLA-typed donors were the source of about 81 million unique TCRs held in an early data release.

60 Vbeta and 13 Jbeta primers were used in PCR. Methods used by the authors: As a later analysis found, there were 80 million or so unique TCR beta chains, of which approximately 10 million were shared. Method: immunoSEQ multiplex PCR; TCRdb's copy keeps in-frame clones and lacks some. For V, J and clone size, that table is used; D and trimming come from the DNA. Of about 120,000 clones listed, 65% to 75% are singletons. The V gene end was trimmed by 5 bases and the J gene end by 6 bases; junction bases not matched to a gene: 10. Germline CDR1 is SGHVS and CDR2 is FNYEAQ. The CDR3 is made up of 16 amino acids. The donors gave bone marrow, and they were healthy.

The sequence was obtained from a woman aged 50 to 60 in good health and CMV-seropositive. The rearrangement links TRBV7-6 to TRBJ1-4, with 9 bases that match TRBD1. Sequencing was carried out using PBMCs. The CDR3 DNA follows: TGTGCCAGCAGCGGAGGGACAGGGAAATCTTATGAAAAACTGTTTTTT. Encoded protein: CASSGGTGKSYEKLFF.